The present T cell receptor beta chain was sequenced within a study of CD8 T cells in ankylosing spondylitis. Overall study results and limits: Clones linked with disease were CD8+ and fairly uncommon in the peripheral blood.

This CDR3 comprises 14 residues. The germline CDR1 and CDR2 sequences are SGHKS and YYEKEE (reference sequence). Trimming took 3 bases from V and 1 from J, leaving 10 bases between them. In TCRdb, the 5' RACE reads were re-called with MiXCR into one record per CDR3 protein. The table lists about 31,000 distinct CDR3 sequences, 6.5% to 9% of them singletons. This clonotype was seen repeatedly, ten times or more. What it binds is not known. The chain combines TRBV5-5 with TRBJ1-1, with D possibly matching TRBD1 (6 bases). Sequencing used blood, either unsorted or a sorted T cell fraction (not recorded which). The sequence derives from a male donor with ankylosing spondylitis or in good health (not recorded which). The CDR3 region has the DNA TGTGCCAGCAGCTCGACAGGCGGGAACACTGAAGCTTTCTTT. Encoded protein: CASSSTGGNTEAFF.